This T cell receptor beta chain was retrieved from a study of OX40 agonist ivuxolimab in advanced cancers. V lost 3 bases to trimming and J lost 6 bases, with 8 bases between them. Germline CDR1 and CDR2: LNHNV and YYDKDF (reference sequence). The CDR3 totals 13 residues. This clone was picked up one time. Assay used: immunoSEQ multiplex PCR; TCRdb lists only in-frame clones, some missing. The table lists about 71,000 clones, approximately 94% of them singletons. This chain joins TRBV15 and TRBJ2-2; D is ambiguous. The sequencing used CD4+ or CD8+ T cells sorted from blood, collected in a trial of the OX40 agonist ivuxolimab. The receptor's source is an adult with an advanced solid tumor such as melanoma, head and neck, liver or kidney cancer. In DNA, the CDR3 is TGTGCCACCAGCAGGCTAACGGCCGGGGAGCTGTTTTTT. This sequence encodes CATSRLTAGELFF.